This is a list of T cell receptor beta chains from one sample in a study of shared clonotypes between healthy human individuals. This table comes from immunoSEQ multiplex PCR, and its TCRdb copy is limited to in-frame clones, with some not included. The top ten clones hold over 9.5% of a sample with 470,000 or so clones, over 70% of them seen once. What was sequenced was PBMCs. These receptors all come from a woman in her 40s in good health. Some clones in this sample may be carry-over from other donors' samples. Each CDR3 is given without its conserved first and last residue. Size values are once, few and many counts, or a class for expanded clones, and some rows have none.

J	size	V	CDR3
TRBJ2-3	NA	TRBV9	ASSVGVLAGETQY
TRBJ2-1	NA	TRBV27	ASSLGLADNEQF
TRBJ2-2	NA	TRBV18	ASSSWPANRDTGELF
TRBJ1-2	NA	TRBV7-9	ASSSSGTDYGYT
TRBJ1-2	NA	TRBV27	ASGKQGAGYGYT
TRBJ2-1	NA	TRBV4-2	ASSQDLASATYNEQF
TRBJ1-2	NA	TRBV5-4	ASSRQGKGYGYT
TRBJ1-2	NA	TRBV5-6	ASSLRGSYGYT
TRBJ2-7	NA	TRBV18	ASSPRGQTTYEQY
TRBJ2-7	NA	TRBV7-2	ASSLDGSSGSYSYEQY
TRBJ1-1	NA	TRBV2	ASSGDTNTEAF
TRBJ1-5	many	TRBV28	ASSLLWTGASRSNQPQH
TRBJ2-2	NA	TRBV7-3	ASSRSPLTSAGELF
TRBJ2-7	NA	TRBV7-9	ASGWGPSEQY
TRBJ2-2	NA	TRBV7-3	ASSPAGTGNTGELF
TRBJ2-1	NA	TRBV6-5	ASSYSPSGYNEQF
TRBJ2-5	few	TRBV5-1	ASSLAVMETQY